This T cell receptor beta chain was recorded in a study of cytomegalovirus exposure and HLA in healthy donors (dated by TCRdb to the late 2010s). Regarding the complete study: According to an earlier analysis of 587 of the donors, some 170 million T cells yielded roughly 110 million unique TCR beta sequences and 276 Gb of sequence data. An early release covering roughly 640 HLA-typed donors comprised about 290 gigabases of sequencing data and around 85 million unique TCR sequences. Of the 398 genotyped donors, approximately 80% fell in the genetic ancestry cluster associated with self-reported Caucasian donors. The study was designed to test whether signatures of past pathogen exposure could be identified by cataloging public T cell receptors. The T cell repertoires of around 670 subjects were profiled by immunosequencing and related to cytomegalovirus serostatus. In addition to the first cohort of 666 subjects, a separate validation cohort of approximately 120 different subjects was used. To predict cytomegalovirus infection status, the study combined high-throughput TCR immunosequencing, statistical association of individual TCRs with disease status, and machine learning. A later analysis re-analyzed previously published TCR beta repertoires from several hundred donors and added high-resolution HLA genotyping to study TCR occurrence patterns. Rather than using new phenotypic data, the later analysis identified candidate immune exposures from TCR beta sequences and from how often those sequences occurred across donors. An earlier analysis of a few hundred of the donors applied high-throughput TCR beta sequencing to assess whether each TCR beta V gene segment acted as functional or pseudogenic. Donor age, sex, ethnicity and CMV serostatus were compiled alongside the repertoire data. Genome-wide SNP genotypes for about 55% of the roughly 670 donors were used in a later genetic analysis, which treated that subset as a discovery cohort. All discovery cohort repertoires had been generated on a single sequencing platform. HLA typing included class I and class II loci at four-digit resolution. The number of typed donors differed by locus: about 620-640 for A, B, C, DRB1 and DQB1; 500 to 550 for DQA1; 606 for DPA1; and roughly 490 for DPB1. Four to six DR-DQ haplotypes were handled as single units for association and clustering, since linkage in the cohort was strong. Among about 360 genotyped donors of the cohort, an average of about 240,000 unique TCR beta nucleotide sequences were sequenced per donor, around 20% of them non-productive. The paper's findings and limits, for the study overall: Most TCR sequences were observed very rarely across donors, whereas some public TCRs were present in many individuals. In both the original and validation cohorts, the classifier was reported to diagnose cytomegalovirus status with high specificity and sensitivity. A later analysis found that most CMV-associated TCR beta chains appeared HLA-restricted, with HLA associations seemingly driven largely by CMV exposure. In a later analysis, several top co-occurrence clusters were reported to appear linked to parvovirus B19, influenza, CMV and Epstein-Barr virus. Roughly uniform sequencing depth across donors was assumed in presence/absence analyses, although this assumption may not hold. In an earlier analysis of approximately 600 of the donors, most TCR beta V segments were observed in productive rearrangements about 87% or about 30% of the time, broadly matching IMGT annotations. In a later analysis, TCR association rates were found to vary across HLA loci, with the most associated TCRs seen for DRB1 alleles and the fewest for HLA-C alleles. In vitro tests confirmed that a few of the cytomegalovirus-associated TCR beta chains recognize cytomegalovirus antigens. In a later analysis, HLA-associated TCR beta chains showed more clonal expansion and lower generation probabilities than non-associated chains that were equally common. In this cohort, only TCR beta chains were sequenced, and detectable features were limited by the absence of alpha or paired-chain data. In a later genetic analysis, a missense DCLRE1C variant was associated with V-gene and J-gene trimming of TCR beta chains, and the association was replicated in an independent cohort. HLA typing was unavailable for some donors at each locus, so association tests used only the typed subset. A cluster of highly shared sequence variants was judged likely to represent a technical artifact of the sequencing pipeline. The earlier analysis of almost 600 of the donors excluded 15 to 20 rarely observed V segments, including chromosome 9 orphons, because counts were too low. At a false discovery rate of 0.05, a later analysis linked roughly 17,000 TCR beta sequences to specific HLA alleles. A further reported finding was that TCR beta sequences accurately predicted the HLA-A and HLA-B alleles for most subjects in the first cohort. Linkage disequilibrium might explain the correlated functional status among segregating V segments, but an unknown experimental factor could not be excluded. CMV serostatus was the only immune exposure information available for the cohort. In a later genetic analysis, fewer N-insertions in productive TCRs were reported among donors in an Asian-associated ancestry cluster than the roughly 700-donor mean. Because the 87-base-pair reads could not distinguish some IMGT-functional V segments, including TRBV6-2 and TRBV6-3, those segments were excluded. In the study, approximately 160 TCR beta chains were listed as associated with cytomegalovirus. When HLA alleles, especially DR and DQ, strongly co-occurred, attributing TCR associations to individual alleles was difficult. According to the authors, the approach could potentially be generalized to other disease states and immunological phenotypes.

The method behind the library was the immunoSEQ multiplex PCR assay. For the multiplex PCR, a mixture combining 60 forward primers for TCR Vbeta segments and 13 reverse primers for TCR Jbeta segments was used. The CDR3 region of rearranged TCR beta genes was amplified from genomic DNA with a multiplex PCR assay. The Illumina HiSeq System was used to sequence the amplified TCR beta libraries as 87-base-pair reads. The authors' pipeline ran thus. Across the roughly 670 repertoires, a later analysis counted about 81 million unique TCR beta chains, around 11 million of which were shared by at least two donors. Raw reads were error-corrected and collapsed into unique sequences by a nearest-neighbor algorithm in which closely related sequences were merged to remove PCR and sequencing errors. CDR3 sequences were aligned to IMGT reference sequences to assign V, D and J gene segments. Each retained sequence needed at least a six-nucleotide match to both a V gene segment and a J gene segment. A rearrangement counted as productive if the CDR3 had no stop codons and remained in frame with V and J, and every other rearrangement counted as non-productive. CDR3 was defined according to IMGT convention as the region running from the second conserved V-encoded cysteine to the conserved J-encoded phenylalanine. In an earlier analysis of roughly 580 of the donors, sequences lacking an unambiguous match to a single V gene segment were excluded. In an earlier analysis of several hundred of the donors, V segments were called functional above 56.7% productive rearrangements and were called segregating when the between-donor standard deviation exceeded 5%. A statistical classification framework was built for diagnosing cytomegalovirus status from the catalog of TCR beta chain sequences. In a later analysis, TCR nucleotide sequences were compared against IMGT/GENE-DB human TR gene sequences so that V and J genes could be assigned. In a later analysis, CDR3 sequences and most-parsimonious VDJ recombination scenarios were assigned using the TCRdist pipeline. In a later analysis, each TCR beta chain was defined by its CDR3 amino acid sequence together with its V-gene family, and reads lacking a unique V-gene family were excluded. To address suspected cross-contamination and a sequencing artifact, a later analysis removed a few hundred highly shared, low-generation-probability nucleotide sequences. In a later analysis, a clonal expansion index was calculated for each public chain from normalized within-repertoire ranks of inferred template counts. A later analysis computed generation probabilities with a VDJ recombination model fitted to out-of-frame rearrangements, and checked the results against IGoR. In a later analysis, hypergeometric tests were used to score TCR-TCR, TCR-HLA and TCR-CMV co-occurrence, with a repertoire-size bias correction applied to TCR pairs. A later analysis estimated false discovery rates by permuting HLA or CMV assignments 20 times. A later analysis grouped co-occurring TCRs with DBSCAN, adding TCRdist sequence similarity when clustering within HLA-allele-positive subsets. Co-occurrence clustering excluded repertoires with fewer than 30,000 or more than 120,000 public chains, plus five with anomalous nucleotide sharing. The table comes from immuneACCESS by way of TCRdb, which keeps in-frame sequences with V and J called. Part of the clones is missing from these tables; in studies checked, under half for an unresolved V gene and the rest for unknown reasons. The V and J calls and clone size were taken over from that table, and D and trimming were inferred from the DNA. For this sample there are 90,000 to 110,000 clones; roughly 15% appear just once. More than 0.65% of the sample belongs to the ten largest clones.

The germline V gene supplies CDR1 KGHSH and CDR2 LQKENI. The junction shows trimming of 1 base on V and 2 bases on J, plus 8 bases between the germline ends. The CDR3 numbers 14 residues from cysteine through phenylalanine. Of the read, only the CDR3 DNA is kept; its 42 bases are in frame from base 1. The cohort comprised some 680 healthy bone marrow donors. At the time of sampling, all cohort members were nominally healthy, though unrecorded immune exposures were likely present. The donor tested CMV seronegative, placing the donor among the 350 or so seronegative members of the cohort. A peripheral blood sample was provided by each donor, and peripheral blood mononuclear cells were used for TCR beta sequencing. Genomic DNA extraction from the blood cell samples was performed with the Qiagen DNeasy Blood Extraction Kit. On this clone itself: The target of this receptor is not known. Per-base qualities were not stored, and no clone one base away is much larger.

The receptor was derived from a female donor in good health and CMV-seronegative. The sample was PBMCs. The chain was built from TRBV18 and TRBJ1-2; a tentative D match to TRBD1 spans 5 bases. The CDR3 protein is CASSPQGVNYGYTF. The bases are TGTGCCAGCTCACCACAAGGGGTAAACTATGGCTACACCTTC.